Listed here are 7 T cell receptor beta chains from one sample, sequenced in a study of T cells in Graves' hyperthyroidism and ophthalmopathy. Amplification of TCR beta CDR3 regions was performed using RNA transcripts as template. First-round RT-PCR targeting the TCR CDR3 was performed with the HTBI primer set. TCRdb itself ran the multiplex PCR reads through MiXCR, one entry per CDR3 protein. This sample carries about 480,000 distinct CDR3 sequences, 13% to 15% of them seen once, and the ten largest clones take 15% to 20%. The sample taken for sequencing was blood. Every receptor here comes from a woman between 18 and 29 years old with Graves' hyperthyroidism.

This clonotype appeared a few times. The chain combines TRBV5-4 with TRBJ2-1, with 10 bases aligning to TRBD2. V lost 2 bases and J lost 9; bases outside the gene matches: 8. The CDR3 is 15 amino acids. Germline V gene data show CDR1 as SGHNT and CDR2 as YYREEE (reference sequence). The CDR3 nucleotides are TGTGCCAGCAGCTTCGAGAGCGGGAGGGCTGTTGAGCAGTTCTTC. Its translation: CASSFESGRAVEQFF. The entire variable domain, with the rest obtained from reference TRBV5-4 and TRBJ2-1, is as follows: ETGVTQSPTHLIKTRGQQVTLRCSSQSGHNTVSWYQQALGQGPQFIFQYYREEENGRGNFPPRFSGLQFPNYSSELNVNALELDDSALYLCASSFESGRAVEQFFGPGTRLTVL.

This clonotype was seen at least ten times. V and J are TRBV5-1 and TRBJ1-4; no reliable D call. The CDR3 contains 16 residues. V was shortened by 0 bases and J by 2 bases, with 11 bases between the two germline ends. The germline V gene has CDR1 SGHRS and CDR2 YFSETQ. CDR3 sequence: CASSLAGFSTNEKLFF. For the CDR3, the DNA is TGCGCCAGCAGCTTGGCCGGGTTCTCGACTAATGAAAAACTGTTTTTT.

This clonotype was counted at least ten times. V is TRBV12-3 or TRBV12-4 and J is TRBJ2-5; D perhaps matches TRBD1 (6 bases). This CDR3 is built from 16 residues. V lost 1 base and J 2 bases, leaving 14 bases between the germline ends. Here the CDR3 reads CASSLGPGHPQETQYF. CDR3 bases: TGTGCCAGCAGTTTAGGTCCGGGACACCCTCAAGAGACCCAGTACTTC.

This clonotype has a count of ten or more. The gene calls are TRBV6-1 and TRBJ1-2; D unclear. Germline V gene data show CDR1 as MNHNS and CDR2 as SASEGT. Between the trimmed V and J ends, which lost 7 bases and 2 bases, there was a span of 14 bases. The CDR3 totals 14 residues. The CDR3 reads CASTSSDGNYGYTF. The CDR3 DNA sequence: TGTGCCAGCACCTCCTCGGACGGGAACTATGGCTACACCTTC.

At least ten counts were recorded for this clonotype. The rearrangement links TRBV20-1 to TRBJ2-7; 7 bases are a match to TRBD1. Trimming cost V 0 bases and J 5 bases; bases outside gene matches: 13. Germline loops: CDR1 DFQATT, CDR2 SNEGSKA (reference sequence). This CDR3 spans 16 amino acids. The CDR3: CSARDKVGGIGHEQYF. The CDR3 nucleotides are TGCAGTGCTAGAGATAAGGTAGGGGGCATCGGCCACGAGCAGTACTTC.

The table lists this clonotype with many counts. The gene calls are TRBV14 and TRBJ2-1, with 7 positions matching TRBD2. The length of the CDR3 is 16 residues. In germline, CDR1 is SGHDN, CDR2 FVKESK. Trimming at V came to 4 bases and at J to 6 bases, leaving 12 bases not matched to a gene. This CDR3 is CASSRGAGRSGNEQFF. CDR3 bases: TGTGCCAGCAGCCGTGGCGCCGGGAGGAGTGGCAATGAGCAGTTCTTC.

This clonotype was picked up a small number of times. Possible read error: a much larger clone is one base away. This chain uses TRBV12-3 or TRBV12-4 with TRBJ1-4; D gene uncertain. This CDR3 has 14 amino acids. The CDR3: CASSTLTTNEKLVF. CDR3 DNA sequence: TGTGCCAGCAGCACCCTCACAACTAATGAAAAACTGGTTTTT.